The rows below give T cell receptor beta chains drawn from one sample of a study of blood T cell repertoires in COVID-19. Libraries were prepared by immunoSEQ multiplex PCR; TCRdb keeps only in-frame clonotypes and omits some of them. Of about 190,000 clones listed, roughly 81% are singletons. Sequences were obtained from peripheral blood. The receptors come from a woman older than 75 with COVID-19, enrolled during active disease. The CDR3 runs from the conserved cysteine through the conserved F or W. The order of the fields is V gene, CDR3 protein.

v_gene: TRBV4-2
CDR3aa: CASRSGGLYNEQFF

v_gene: TRBV5-4
CDR3aa: CASSGTSSKNNEQFF

v_gene: TRBV4-3
CDR3aa: CASSQDQGISGYTF

v_gene: TRBV7-9
CDR3aa: CASSSRLGSYNEQFF

v_gene: TRBV11-3
CDR3aa: CASSLLTGNQETQYF

v_gene: TRBV19
CDR3aa: CASSPQGLATEAFF

v_gene: TRBV2
CDR3aa: CASSVTGGHGNTIYF

v_gene: TRBV7-8
CDR3aa: CASSLAGRGYEQYF

v_gene: TRBV9
CDR3aa: CASSVRGQANTGELFF

v_gene: TRBV7-2
CDR3aa: CASSLYRGGTEAFF

v_gene: TRBV7-2
CDR3aa: CASSLGGGGSYEQYF

v_gene: TRBV5-1
CDR3aa: CASSSTLAGSTDTQYF

v_gene: TRBV5-1
CDR3aa: CASSLRIEGNTIYF

v_gene: TRBV19
CDR3aa: CASSRDSNQPQHF

v_gene: TRBV4-1
CDR3aa: CASSQRIGGTYYNEQFF

v_gene: TRBV6-5
CDR3aa: CASTGFHYEQYF

v_gene: TRBV4-1
CDR3aa: CASSQDRSGAYNEQFF

v_gene: TRBV5-8
CDR3aa: CASSWTGPTPYEQYF

v_gene: TRBV7-2
CDR3aa: CASSTETGTIINYGYTF